This T cell receptor (beta chain) was obtained from a study of cytomegalovirus exposure and HLA in healthy donors. Study-level results: In all likelihood, a cluster of highly shared sequence variants was a sequencing artifact. Presence/absence analyses rested on an assumption that sequencing depth was roughly uniform across donors. High sensitivity and specificity were reportedly achieved when the classifier diagnosed cytomegalovirus status.

Sampled while nominally healthy, donors likely had unrecorded immune exposures. Details on this clone: Its antigen is currently unknown.

Primers included in the PCR were 60 Vbeta and 13 Jbeta primers. The method was immunoSEQ multiplex PCR; TCRdb's version includes in-frame clones alone and lacks a portion of them. Altogether some 90,000 clones are present, around four fifths being singletons, with the ten largest covering 3% to 3.5%. The sample consisted of PBMCs. This receptor was taken from a woman aged 40 to 50 in good health and CMV-seronegative.

The CDR3, as DNA: TGCGCCAGCAGCCAAGGCCGTAGCGGGGGCGCAGCTAACTATGGCTACACCTTC. The encoded protein is CASSQGRSGGAANYGYTF. V and J are TRBV4-3 and TRBJ1-2, with a possible D match to TRBD1 (6 bases). Germline CDR1 LGHNA, CDR2 YSLEER. V was clipped by 1 base and J by 0 bases, with 18 bases between them. The CDR3 covers 18 residues.